The source of this TCR beta chain is a study of T cells expressing NK-cell markers. TCRdb re-called the 5' RACE reads, yielding one record per CDR3 amino acid sequence without DNA. The sample yields 300,000 to 450,000 distinct CDR3 sequences, of which the top ten take up around 5%. CDR1 is DFQATT, CDR2 SNEGSKA, per germline (reference sequence). The CDR3 covers 13 residues. This chain uses TRBV20-1 with TRBJ2-4; TCRdb returns TRBD2, unconfirmable since there is no DNA. The origin of this receptor is a man aged 18-75 years in good health. Sample: blood T cells: a sorted CD56 or NKG2C T cell subset, CD4+ or CD8+ T cells, or bulk PBMC T cells (not recorded which). The CDR3: CSARSAITSGQYF.